These 5 T cell receptor beta chains came from one sample sequenced in a study of identical twins. A single record per CDR3 protein comes from TCRdb applying MiXCR to the 5' RACE reads. The table shows some 590,000 distinct CDR3 sequences, with 9.6% occurring only once. The same data also contributed to another study, on yellow fever vaccine responses in identical twins.

Sequencing was carried out using PBMCs. These receptors were obtained from a woman aged 18-30 years in good health.

This sequence joins TRBV7-2 and TRBJ2-7, with TRBD2 matching over 7 bases. The ends lost 5 bases at V and 0 bases at J; junction bases unmatched: 7. Germline V lookup: CDR1 SGHTA, CDR2 FQGNSA. This CDR3 has 15 residues. The CDR3 region is CASSPQRGSSYEQYF. The CDR3 DNA reads as TGTGCCAGCAGCCCTCAGCGGGGAAGCTCCTACGAGCAGTACTTC.

This clonotype has only one observation. The rearrangement links TRBV5-4 to TRBJ2-5; no clear D. CDR3 length: 13 residues. Germline V CDR1 and CDR2: SGHNT, YYREEE (reference sequence). Trimming shortened V by 2 bases and J by 2 bases, and 7 bases separated the two germline ends. CDR3 sequence reads: CASSFPRQETQYF. The CDR3, as DNA: TGTGCCAGCAGCTTTCCCAGACAAGAGACCCAGTACTTC.

This clonotype was recorded many times. An end of the junction differs from the germline gene, which may be a read error. The chain links TRBV6-5 to TRBJ1-3, with 12 bases matching TRBD1. The germline gives CDR1 MNHEY, CDR2 SVGAGI. The CDR3 is made up of 17 amino acids. Here the CDR3 DNA reads TGTGCCAGCAGTTACTCCGGGACAGGGGGCTCTAGAAACACCATATATTTT. It codes for CASSYSGTGGSRNTIYF.

This clonotype was observed many times. The chain employs TRBV5-6 and TRBJ2-1; 7 nucleotides match TRBD2. V lost 0 bases to trimming and J lost 3 bases; unmatched junction nucleotides: 0. The CDR3 loop spans 14 amino acids. CDR1 and CDR2 (germline): SGHDT, YYEEEE. Written as DNA, the CDR3 is TGTGCCAGCAGCTTGGGGGACTACTACAATGAGCAGTTCTTC. It specifies CASSLGDYYNEQFF. Using reference TRBV5-6 and TRBJ2-1 for the parts outside the CDR3, the full variable domain is DAGVTQSPTHLIKTRGQQVTLRCSPKSGHDTVSWYQQALGQGPQFIFQYYEEEERQRGNFPDRFSGHQFPNYSSELNVNALLLGDSALYLCASSLGDYYNEQFFGPGTRLTVL.

This clonotype was observed a single time. V gene TRBV30 combines with J gene TRBJ2-5; tentatively, D is TRBD2 (6 bases). The CDR3 is 13 residues long. The V gene lost 2 bases and the J gene lost 5 bases, with 12 bases spanning the gap. CDR1 and CDR2 (germline): GTSNPN, SVGIG (reference sequence). Here the CDR3 reads CAWSTGLGETQYF. CDR3 nucleotide sequence: TGTGCCTGGAGTACGGGACTTGGGGAGACCCAGTACTTC. Complete variable domain (other parts from reference TRBV30 and TRBJ2-5): SQTIHQWPATLVQPVGSPLSLECTVEGTSNPNLYWYRQAAGRGLQLLFYSVGIGQISSEVPQNLSASRPQDRQFILSSKKLLLSDSGFYLCAWSTGLGETQYFGPGTRLLVL.